Below, 6 T cell receptor beta chains from the same sample are listed, as sequenced in a study of cytomegalovirus exposure and HLA in healthy donors. Primers included in the PCR were 60 Vbeta and 13 Jbeta primers. The assay was immunoSEQ multiplex PCR, and TCRdb's table has in-frame clones only and misses some. The table lists just over 150,000 clones. Sequenced material: PBMCs. Receptors originate from a man aged 25 to 40 in good health and CMV-seronegative.

The CDR3 loop reads CASSVTGGRFANEQFF. The CDR3 coding sequence is TGTGCCAGCAGCGTAACAGGCGGGAGGTTCGCAAATGAGCAGTTCTTC. The V and J genes are TRBV9 and TRBJ2-1; TRBD2 aligns across 8 bases. The germline V gene encodes CDR1 SGDLS and CDR2 YYNGEE. The trim removed 1 base at V and 7 bases at J, leaving 10 bases unmatched. This CDR3 spans 16 amino acids.

V is TRBV7-9 and J is TRBJ1-2; D ambiguous. Looked up from germline, CDR1 is SEHNR and CDR2 is FQNEAQ (reference sequence). V lost 5 bases and J lost 2, with 15 bases in between. This CDR3 is 15 amino acids long. The CDR3 reads CASSLEAWVNYGYTF. The CDR3 DNA follows: TGTGCCAGCAGCCTCGAGGCGTGGGTAAACTATGGCTACACCTTC.

The chain recombines TRBV7-2 with TRBJ2-7; 12 nucleotides align to TRBD2. CDR3 size: 18 residues. V trimming: 5 bases; J trimming: 6 bases; junction bases outside the gene matches: 17. Germline values: CDR1 SGHTA, CDR2 FQGNSA. The CDR3 here is CASSLGVRGLAGGGEQYF. CDR3 in DNA: TGTGCCAGCAGCCTGGGAGTTCGGGGTCTAGCGGGAGGGGGCGAGCAGTACTTC.

V is TRBV29-1 and J is TRBJ2-3; D is unresolved. CDR3 length equals 14 residues. Germline V gene sequence: CDR1 SQVTM, CDR2 ANQGSEA. Trimming removed 4 bases at V and 5 bases at J, with 16 bases between. The CDR3 sequence: CSVGRRTGGDTQYF. The CDR3 nucleotides read TGCAGCGTTGGCCGCCGCACGGGTGGAGATACGCAGTATTTT.

The rearrangement joins TRBV30 to TRBJ2-7; D possibly corresponds to TRBD1 (5 bases). Trimming left V 5 bases short and J 0 bases short, with 8 bases between. The CDR3 runs 12 residues. Germline V gene data show CDR1 as GTSNPN and CDR2 as SVGIG (reference sequence). The CDR3 DNA is TGTGCCTGGCAGGGCTACTCCTACGAGCAGTACTTC. Translated, it gives CAWQGYSYEQYF. The full variable domain, with the rest looked up from reference TRBV30 and TRBJ2-7, is SQTIHQWPATLVQPVGSPLSLECTVEGTSNPNLYWYRQAAGRGLQLLFYSVGIGQISSEVPQNLSASRPQDRQFILSSKKLLLSDSGFYLCAWQGYSYEQYFGPGTRLTVT.

This chain joins TRBV4-3 and TRBJ2-5; D gene uncertain. The germline V gene encodes CDR1 LGHNA and CDR2 YSLEER. The V end lost 4 bases, the J end lost 5 bases, and 11 bases lay between the germline ends. This CDR3 is built from 13 residues. In DNA, the CDR3 is TGCGCCAGCAGCCGGAGCGTTTCGGAGACCCAGTACTTC. This encodes CASSRSVSETQYF.